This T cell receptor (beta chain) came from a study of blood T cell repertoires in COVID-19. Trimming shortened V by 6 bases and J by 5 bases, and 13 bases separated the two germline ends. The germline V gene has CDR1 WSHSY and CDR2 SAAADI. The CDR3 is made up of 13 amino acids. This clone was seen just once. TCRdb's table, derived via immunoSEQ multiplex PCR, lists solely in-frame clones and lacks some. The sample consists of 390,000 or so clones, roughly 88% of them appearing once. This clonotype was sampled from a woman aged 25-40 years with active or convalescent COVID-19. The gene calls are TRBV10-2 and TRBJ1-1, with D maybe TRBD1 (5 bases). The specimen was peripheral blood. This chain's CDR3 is CASRGTGRTEAFF. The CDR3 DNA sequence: TGCGCCAGCAGGGGGACCGGGAGGACTGAAGCTTTCTTT.